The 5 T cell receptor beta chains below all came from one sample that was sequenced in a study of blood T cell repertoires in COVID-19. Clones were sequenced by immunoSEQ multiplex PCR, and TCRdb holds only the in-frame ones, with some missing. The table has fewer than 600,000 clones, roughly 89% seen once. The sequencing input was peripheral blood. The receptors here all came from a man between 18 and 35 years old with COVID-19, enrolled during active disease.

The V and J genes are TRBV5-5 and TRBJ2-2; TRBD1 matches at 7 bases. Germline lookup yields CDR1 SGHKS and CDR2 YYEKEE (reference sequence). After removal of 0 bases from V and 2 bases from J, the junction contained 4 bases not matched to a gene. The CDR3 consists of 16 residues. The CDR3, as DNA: TGTGCCAGCAGCTTGGAAGGGGGCAGTAACACCGGGGAGCTGTTTTTT. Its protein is CASSLEGGSNTGELFF.

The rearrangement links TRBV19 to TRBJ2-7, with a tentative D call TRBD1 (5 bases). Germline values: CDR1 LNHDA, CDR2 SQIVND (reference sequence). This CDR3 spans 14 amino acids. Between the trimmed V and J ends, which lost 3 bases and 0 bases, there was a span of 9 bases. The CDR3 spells CASSIQDSSYEQYF. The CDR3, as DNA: TGTGCCAGTAGTATTCAAGACAGCTCCTACGAGCAGTACTTC.

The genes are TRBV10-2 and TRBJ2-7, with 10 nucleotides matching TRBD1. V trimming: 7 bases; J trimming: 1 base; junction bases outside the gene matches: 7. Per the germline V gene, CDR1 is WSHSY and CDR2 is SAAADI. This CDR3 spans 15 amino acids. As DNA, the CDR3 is TGCGCCAGCACTATTGACAGGGGGCAATCCTACGAGCAGTACTTC. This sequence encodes CASTIDRGQSYEQYF.

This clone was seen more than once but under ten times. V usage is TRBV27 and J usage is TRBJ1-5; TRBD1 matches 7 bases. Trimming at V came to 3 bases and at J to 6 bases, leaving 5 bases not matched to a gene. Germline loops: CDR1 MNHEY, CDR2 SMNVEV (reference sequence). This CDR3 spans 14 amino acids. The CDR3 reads CASSFEGAGQPQHF. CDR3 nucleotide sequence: TGTGCCAGCAGTTTTGAGGGGGCAGGTCAGCCCCAGCATTTT.

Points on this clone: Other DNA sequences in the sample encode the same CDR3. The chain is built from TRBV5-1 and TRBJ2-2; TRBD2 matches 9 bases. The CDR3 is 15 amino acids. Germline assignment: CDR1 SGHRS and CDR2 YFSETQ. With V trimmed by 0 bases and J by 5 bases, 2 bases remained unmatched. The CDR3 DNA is TGCGCCAGCAGCTTGGCTCTAGCGGGGACCGGGGAGCTGTTTTTT. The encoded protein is CASSLALAGTGELFF.